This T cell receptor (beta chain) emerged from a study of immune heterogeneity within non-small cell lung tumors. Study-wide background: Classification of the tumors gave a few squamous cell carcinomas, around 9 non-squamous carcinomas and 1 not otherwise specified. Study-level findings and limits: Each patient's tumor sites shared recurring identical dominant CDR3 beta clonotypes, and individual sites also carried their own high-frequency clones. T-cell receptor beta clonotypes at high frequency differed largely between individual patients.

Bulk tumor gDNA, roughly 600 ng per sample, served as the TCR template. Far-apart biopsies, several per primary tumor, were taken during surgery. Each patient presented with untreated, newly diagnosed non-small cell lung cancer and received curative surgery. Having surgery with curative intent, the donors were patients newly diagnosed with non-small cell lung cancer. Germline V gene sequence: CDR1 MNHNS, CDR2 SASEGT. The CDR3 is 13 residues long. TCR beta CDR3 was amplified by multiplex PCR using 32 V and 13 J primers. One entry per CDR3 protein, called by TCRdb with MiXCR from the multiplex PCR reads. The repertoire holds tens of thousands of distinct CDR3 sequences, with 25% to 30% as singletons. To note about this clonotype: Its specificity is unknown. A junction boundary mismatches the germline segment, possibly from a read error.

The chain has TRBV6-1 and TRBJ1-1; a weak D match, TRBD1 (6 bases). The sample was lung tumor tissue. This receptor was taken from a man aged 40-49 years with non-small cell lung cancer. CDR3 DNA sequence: TGTGCCAGCAAGGGGGTAGGGAACACTGAAGATTTCTTT. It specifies CASKGVGNTEDFF.